The clone carrying this T cell receptor (beta chain) was seen only once. Germline-derived CDR1 and CDR2 are SGHRS and YFSETQ. The CDR3 covers 15 residues. Trimming shortened V by 2 bases and J by 2 bases, and 13 bases separated the two germline ends. Clones were read by immunoSEQ multiplex PCR, and TCRdb kept only the in-frame ones, dropping some. Counted here are about 170,000 clones, 65% to 85% occurring once; the ten biggest clones make up about 3.5%. Assignment of participants to cohorts was predicated upon participant-reported clinical history. The data were obtained in a study of blood T cell repertoires in COVID-19. Study overall: COVID-19 samples collected from the United States, Italy and Spain covered acute and convalescent phases.

This clonotype was obtained from a woman aged 50 to 60 in a cohort exposed to, infected with or recovered from COVID-19 (not recorded which). The V call is TRBV5-1, the J call TRBJ1-2; D is possibly TRBD1 (6 bases). The sequencing sample was made of PBMCs or T cells enriched from blood (not recorded which). As DNA, the CDR3 is TGCGCCAGCAGCTTTGGGGGGGCCGCAAACTATGGCTACACCTTC. Encoded protein: CASSFGGAANYGYTF.